This T cell receptor beta chain emerged from a study of neurological immune-mediated disorders. Each CDR3 protein is one row after TCRdb ran MiXCR on the 5' RACE reads. The sample lists about 65,000 distinct CDR3 sequences; approximately 4.2% were seen once. This clonotype was detected many times. Germline-derived CDR1 and CDR2 are MRHNA and SNTAGT. Trimming cost V 10 bases and J 2 bases; bases outside gene matches: 15. This CDR3 region has 16 residues. The TCR sequence derives from a man aged 45 to 65 with multiple sclerosis. Sequencing used PBMCs. V gene TRBV6-4 combines with J gene TRBJ2-5; 8 bases align to TRBD2. The CDR3 DNA reads as TGTGCCAACCGTTCGGGGGGGCCCAGGGAGCAAGAGACCCAGTACTTC. It translates to CANRSGGPREQETQYF.